These 11 T cell receptor beta chains share one sample of origin, sequenced in a study of PD-L1 blockade in urothelial cancer. Sequencing was performed with immunoSEQ multiplex PCR; in TCRdb, only in-frame clones are kept and a portion is missing. Among roughly 84,000 clones listed, around 80% were seen once. The source material was PBMCs, sampled around atezolizumab (anti-PD-L1) treatment. These receptors came from a man between 65 and 79 years old with urothelial cancer.

The rearrangement links TRBV4-1 to TRBJ2-5; TRBD2 matches 11 bases. The CDR3 is 16 amino acids. Germline V CDR1 and CDR2: MGHRA, YSYEKL. The V and J ends lost 2 bases and 5 bases, in that order; junction bases with no gene match: 7. CDR3 DNA sequence: TGCGCCAGCAGCCAAACGGGACTAGCGGTGCGGGAGACCCAGTACTTC. The encoded protein is CASSQTGLAVRETQYF.

This clone appeared a few times. The gene calls are TRBV5-6 and TRBJ1-4; TRBD1 agrees at 10 bases. V dropped 4 bases and J dropped 2; count of bases not matched to a gene: 11. The length of the CDR3 is 18 residues. The germline V gene has CDR1 SGHDT and CDR2 YYEEEE. CDR3 sequence: CASSPDRGRMYTNEKLFF. CDR3 sequence (DNA): TGTGCCAGCAGCCCGGACAGGGGGAGGATGTATACTAATGAAAAACTGTTTTTT.

This clone is medium-sized (0.01 to 0.1%). The chain recombines TRBV2 with TRBJ2-1; D is perhaps TRBD2 (6 bases). Germline loops: CDR1 SNHLY, CDR2 FYNNEI. Trimming removed 6 bases at V and 3 bases at J, with 12 bases between. The CDR3 has 14 residues. The CDR3 protein is CASSLSGLYNEQFF. The CDR3, as DNA: TGTGCCAGCAGCCTATCGGGACTCTACAATGAGCAGTTCTTC.

Turning to this clone: The junction shows a germline mismatch at one end, possibly a read error. The chain uses TRBV7-7 and TRBJ2-2; D is possibly TRBD2 (5 bases). Germline loops: CDR1 SSHAT, CDR2 FNYEAQ (reference sequence). This CDR3 is 13 amino acids long. CDR3 amino acids: CASSPGLGGELFF. For the CDR3, the DNA is TGTGCTAGCAGCCCAGGACTGGGCGGGGAGCTGTTTTTT.

The chain is built from TRBV28 and TRBJ1-1, with TRBD1 matching 7 bases. This CDR3 comprises 14 residues. Trimming took 4 bases from V and 7 from J; bases not matched to a gene: 9. CDR1 and CDR2 from the germline V gene are MDHEN and SYDVKM. DNA for the CDR3: TGTGCCAGCAGTTCAACAGAGGGGGCGGATGAAGCTTTCTTT. Its protein is CASSSTEGADEAFF.

The CDR3 protein is CASSAQGRGSYGYTF. The CDR3 DNA reads TGTGCCAGCAGCGCGCAGGGGAGAGGGAGCTATGGCTACACCTTC. The V gene is TRBV7-9, the J gene TRBJ1-2; D possibly corresponds to TRBD1 (6 bases). Germline-derived CDR1 and CDR2 are SEHNR and FQNEAQ (reference sequence). This CDR3 has 15 amino acids. Trimming removed 5 bases from V and 4 bases from J, with 17 bases in between. The variable domain in full, with the rest retrieved from reference TRBV7-9 and TRBJ1-2, is DTGVSQNPRHKITKRGQNVTFRCDPISEHNRLYWYRQTLGQGPEFLTYFQNEAQLEKSRLLSDRFSAERPKGSFSTLEIQRTEQGDSAMYLCASSAQGRGSYGYTFGSGTRLTVV.

The J gene is TRBJ1-2, the V gene TRBV29-1; D remains unclear. The CDR3 spans 14 residues. Trimming left V 6 bases short and J 7 bases short, with 21 bases between. In germline, CDR1 is SQVTM, CDR2 ANQGSEA. The CDR3 spells CSVASERVRGGYTF. As DNA, the CDR3 is TGCAGCGTCGCTTCGGAACGGGTCCGGGGTGGCTACACCTTC.

The genes are TRBV13 and TRBJ1-3; D not certain. CDR3 length: 14 residues. CDR1 is PRHDT and CDR2 is FYEKMQ in the germline V gene (reference sequence). The V end was cut by 7 bases, the J end by 0 bases, with 10 bases between. The CDR3 nucleotides are TGTGCCAGCACGAAAGACTACTCTGGAAACACCATATATTTT. Residues: CASTKDYSGNTIYF.

The J gene is TRBJ2-5, the V gene TRBV6-5, with D possibly TRBD1 on 6 matching bases. Trimming stripped 4 bases from V and 6 bases from J, with 18 bases between. The CDR3 length is 15 residues. CDR1 and CDR2 from the germline V gene are MNHEY and SVGAGI. The CDR3 spells CASSWWGRPQKTQYF. DNA for the CDR3: TGTGCCAGCAGTTGGTGGGGGCGTCCGCAAAAGACCCAGTACTTC.

The chain carries TRBV19 and TRBJ2-1; 11 nucleotides align to TRBD2. CDR1 is LNHDA, CDR2 SQIVND, per germline (reference sequence). The CDR3 loop spans 16 amino acids. V shed 6 bases, J shed 4 bases, and the junction held 8 bases outside the gene matches. The CDR3 DNA follows: TGTGCCAGTAGGCTATCCGGGACTAGCGGATACAATGAGCAGTTCTTC. It codes for CASRLSGTSGYNEQFF. Supplemented by reference TRBV19 and TRBJ2-1, the full variable domain reads DGGITQSPKYLFRKEGQNVTLSCEQNLNHDAMYWYRQDPGQGLRLIYYSQIVNDFQKGDIAEGYSVSREKKESFPLTVTSAQKNPTAFYLCASRLSGTSGYNEQFFGPGTRLTVL.

A single count supports this clone. This chain uses TRBV5-1 with TRBJ2-1; D gene ambiguous. The ends were cut back, 0 bases at V and 0 bases at J, with 7 bases in the middle. Looked up from germline, CDR1 is SGHRS and CDR2 is YFSETQ. This CDR3 region has 15 residues. In DNA, the CDR3 is TGCGCCAGCAGCTTGGGTGCAGTCTCCTACAATGAGCAGTTCTTC. Translating gives CASSLGAVSYNEQFF. The whole variable domain, remainder taken from reference TRBV5-1 and TRBJ2-1, is KAGVTQTPRYLIKTRGQQVTLSCSPISGHRSVSWYQQTPGQGLQFLFEYFSETQRNKGNFPGRFSGRQFSNSRSEMNVSTLELGDSALYLCASSLGAVSYNEQFFGPGTRLTVL.